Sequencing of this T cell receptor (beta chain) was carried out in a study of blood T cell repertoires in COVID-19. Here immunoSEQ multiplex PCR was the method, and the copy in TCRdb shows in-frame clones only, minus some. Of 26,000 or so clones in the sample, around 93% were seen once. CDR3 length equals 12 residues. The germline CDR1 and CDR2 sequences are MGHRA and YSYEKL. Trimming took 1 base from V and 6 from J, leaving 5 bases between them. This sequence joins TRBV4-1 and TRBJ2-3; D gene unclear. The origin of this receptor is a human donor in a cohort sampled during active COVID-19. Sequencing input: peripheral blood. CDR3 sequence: CASSQVMDTQYF. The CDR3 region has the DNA TGCGCCAGCAGCCAAGTTATGGATACGCAGTATTTT.